The rows below give T cell receptor beta chains drawn from one sample of a study of tumor and adjacent non-tumor tissue in lung cancer. TCRdb processed the multiplex PCR reads anew with MiXCR; each CDR3 protein has one entry. The sample records roughly 120,000 distinct CDR3 sequences, 84% being singletons. Sequences were obtained from lung tumor tissue. These receptor sequences come from a man aged 65 to 79 with non-small cell lung cancer. CDR3s include the opening cysteine and the closing phenylalanine or tryptophan. Fields, in order: clone size, CDR3 length, J gene, D gene, V gene, CDR3 DNA, CDR3 protein. The D gene is left open where the match is weak. Clone size, where shown, is once, few, many, or a class for clones that have expanded.

- 15 TRBJ2-7 TRBD2 TRBV4-2 TGTGCCAGCAGCCAAGTTGATCTAGCGGGGGACGAGCAGTACTTC CASSQVDLAGDEQYF
- 13 TRBJ2-7 - TRBV7-2 TGTGCCAGCAATTTTAGGGGGAGCTACGAGCAGTACTTC CASNFRGSYEQYF
- 11 TRBJ1-2 - TRBV12-3/TRBV12-4 TGTGTCAGTACCCTGGGAGATAGCTACACCTTC CVSTLGDSYTF
- 15 TRBJ2-3 - TRBV6-1 TGTGCCAGCAGTACCCCCCGGGGGAGCTCAGATACGCAGTGTTTC CASSTPRGSSDTQCF
- 18 TRBJ1-4 TRBD1 TRBV12-3/TRBV12-4 TGTGCCAGCAGTTCATATTCCCTTTCATCTCGGACAGGGGCTAAACTATTTTTT CASSSYSLSSRTGAKLFF
- 17 TRBJ1-3 TRBD1 TRBV6-6 TGTGCCAGCAGCACCGTGACAGGGACGGTTTACGGAAATACCATATATTTT CASSTVTGTVYGNTIYF
- 13 TRBJ1-1 - TRBV29-1 TGCCGCGTTGGTAACGGTCGGAACACTGAAGCTTTCTTT CRVGNGRNTEAFF
- 14 TRBJ1-2 - TRBV6-5 TGTGCCAGCGGTTACTCACCGGGAAGGGGCGGCTACAACTTC CASGYSPGRGGYNF
- 15 TRBJ2-5 - TRBV4-1 TGCGCCAGCAGCCAAGGTCGACTATCTATTGAAACCCAGTACTTC CASSQGRLSIETQYF
- 14 TRBJ1-1 - TRBV29-1 TGCAACGGCATAATCGACGGGGGGAACACTGAGGCTTTCTTT CNGIIDGGNTEAFF
- 15 TRBJ2-3 - TRBV10-3 TGTGCCAGCAACTCCGGGACCAGTACTACAGATACGCAGTATTTT CASNSGTSTTDTQYF
once 17 TRBJ1-3 - TRBV4-1 TGCACCAGCAGCCAAATACACGGGGGGCGCATTGGAAACACCATATATTTT CTSSQIHGGRIGNTIYF
- 18 TRBJ2-1 - TRBV11-2 TGTGCCAGCAGCTTACATGTGCGGGTCAGGGTCTCCCACAATGAGCAGTTCTTC CASSLHVRVRVSHNEQFF
- 13 TRBJ1-5 - TRBV6-2/TRBV6-3 TGTGCCAGCAGTTCCCAGGGTAGTCAGCCCCAGCATTTT CASSSQGSQPQHF
- 15 TRBJ1-6 TRBD1 TRBV5-4 TGTACCAGCAGCCGAACAGGGGATCGTAATTCACCCCTCCACTTT CTSSRTGDRNSPLHF
- 16 TRBJ2-2 TRBD1 TRBV11-2 TGTGCCAGCAGGTTAGTGGGCACAGGGGTTGCCCGGCAGCTGTTTTTT CASRLVGTGVARQLFF
- 14 TRBJ2-7 - TRBV6-6 TGTGCCATCCTTGCAGGGGGGAGCTCCTACGAGCAGTACTTC CAILAGGSSYEQYF
- 14 TRBJ2-7 - TRBV6-1 TGTGCCAGCAGTCGGATAGACAGCTCCTACGAGCAGTATTTC CASSRIDSSYEQYF
- 15 TRBJ1-4 - TRBV11-2 TGCGCCAGCAGCAGAAGTGGGACAAGTCGTGAGAAACTGTTTTTT CASSRSGTSREKLFF
- 16 TRBJ1-2 TRBD1 TRBV6-5 TGTGCCAGCAGTTACTCTGGGACAGGGCAGCTGAATGGCTACACCTTC CASSYSGTGQLNGYTF
- 16 TRBJ2-2 - TRBV11-2 TGTGCCAGCAGCTTAGTGGACACATGGGTTGCCGGGGAGTTGTTTTTT CASSLVDTWVAGELFF
many 13 TRBJ2-4 TRBD2 TRBV29-1 TGCAGCGTTGACGTAGCGGGAGGGCACATTCAGTACTTC CSVDVAGGHIQYF
- 13 TRBJ1-2 TRBD1 TRBV15 TGTGCCACCCGAGAAACAGGGGGGAATGGCTACACCTTC CATRETGGNGYTF
- 15 TRBJ1-2 TRBD1 TRBV20-1 TGCTGTGCTAGGAGCCGGGACAGGACTTTCTATGGCTACACCTTC CCARSRDRTFYGYTF
many 15 TRBJ2-2 TRBD1 TRBV12-3/TRBV12-4 TGTGCCAGCAGCCGGGACAGGGCCCAGACCGGGGAGCTGTTTTTT CASSRDRAQTGELFF
many 16 TRBJ1-1 - TRBV11-2 TGTGACAGCAGCCGAGGTAGGGCAGGGGTCTTCACTGAAGCTTTCTTT CDSSRGRAGVFTEAFF
- 14 TRBJ2-2 - TRBV6-1 TGTGCCAGCAGGGGGGTCAGCAGCACCGGGGAGTTGTTTTTT CASRGVSSTGELFF
- 20 TRBJ2-3 TRBD2 TRBV6-1 TGTGCAAGCAGTGAAGCGAAATTTTTTGGCGGGGGGTTGTCTGGAGATACGAAGTATTTT CASSEAKFFGGGLSGDTKYF
few 14 TRBJ1-2 TRBD1 TRBV5-4 TGTGCCAGCAGCGGAGAAAACAGGGGTGGAGGCTATACCTTC CASSGENRGGGYTF
- 14 TRBJ1-2 - TRBV20-1 TGCAGTGCTAGAGGAGGGGAGCGGCACTATGGCTACACCTTC CSARGGERHYGYTF
- 16 TRBJ2-2 - TRBV10-3 TGTACCATCACTGGGCGGGCTGCCCCGGATACCGGGGAGCTGTTTTTT CTITGRAAPDTGELFF
- 14 TRBJ1-1 - TRBV10-1 TGCGCCAGCAGTGAGTCGGGAACGAACACTGAAGCTTCCTTC CASSESGTNTEASF
- 21 TRBJ1-1 - TRBV4-1 TGCGCCAGCAGCCAAGTTCCAAAGGGGTCCGCGACCTGGGGCATGAACACTGAAACTGTCTTT CASSQVPKGSATWGMNTETVF
- 15 TRBJ1-1 - TRBV11-3 TGTGCCAGCAGCTTAGATTCGATGACTGGCATCGAAGCTTTCTTT CASSLDSMTGIEAFF
many 13 TRBJ1-2 - TRBV6-5 TGTGCCAGCAGGTCCCGAGGGGGTGGGGGCTACACCTTC CASRSRGGGGYTF
- 18 TRBJ2-3 - TRBV7-8 TGTGCCAGCAGCATCCACACCGATGGGGGACCGAATACATATACGCAGTATTTT CASSIHTDGGPNTYTQYF
- 16 TRBJ2-1 TRBD2 TRBV4-2 TGTACCAACAGCCAAGACCTCGGGGGGGGCGACGATGAGCAGTTCTTC CTNSQDLGGGDDEQFF
- 16 TRBJ1-6 - TRBV5-4 TGTGTCAGCAGCTTCTTACCGGGACACCTTAATTCACCCCTCCAGTTT CVSSFLPGHLNSPLQF
few 14 TRBJ2-2 - TRBV10-2 TGCGCCAGCGGTGATCTGGGGGCTACCGGGGAGTTGTTTTTT CASGDLGATGELFF
- 14 TRBJ2-3 - TRBV28 TGTGTCAGCAGTTTTTTAGCTGACACAGATACGCAGTATTTT CVSSFLADTDTQYF
- 13 TRBJ1-5 TRBD1 TRBV12-3/TRBV12-4 TGTGCCAGCAGTCGGGACAGAGTTCAGCCCCAGCATTTT CASSRDRVQPQHF
- 13 TRBJ2-3 - TRBV10-3 TGTGCCATCAGTGCAGGGGACATAGATAGACAGTATTTT CAISAGDIDRQYF
- 14 TRBJ1-2 TRBD1 TRBV11-2 TGTGCCAGTAGCCCGACAGGGTGTATCTATGGCTACACCTTC CASSPTGCIYGYTF
once 15 TRBJ1-1 - TRBV5-1 TGCGCCAGCAGCTTGGTAGTTGGTATGAACACCGAAGTTTTCTTT CASSLVVGMNTEVFF
- 18 TRBJ2-7 TRBD2 TRBV5-6 TGTACCAGCAGCCCGACACTAGCGGGAGGTCCGGGTAACTACGAGGAGTACTTC CTSSPTLAGGPGNYEEYF